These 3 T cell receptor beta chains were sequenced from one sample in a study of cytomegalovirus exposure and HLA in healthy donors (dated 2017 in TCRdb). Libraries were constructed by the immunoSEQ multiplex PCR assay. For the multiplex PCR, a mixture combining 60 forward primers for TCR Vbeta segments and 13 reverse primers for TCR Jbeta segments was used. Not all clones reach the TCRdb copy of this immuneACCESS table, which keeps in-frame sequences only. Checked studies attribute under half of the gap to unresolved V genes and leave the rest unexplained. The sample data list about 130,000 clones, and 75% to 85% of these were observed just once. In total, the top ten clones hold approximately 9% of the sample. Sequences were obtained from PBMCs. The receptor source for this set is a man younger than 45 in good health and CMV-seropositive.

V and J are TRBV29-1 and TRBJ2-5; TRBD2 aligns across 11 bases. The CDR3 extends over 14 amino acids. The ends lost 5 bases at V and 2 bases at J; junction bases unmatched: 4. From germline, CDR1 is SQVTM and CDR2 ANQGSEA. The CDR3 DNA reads TGCAGCGTTCGCGGGACTAGCGGACAAGAGACCCAGTACTTC. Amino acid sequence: CSVRGTSGQETQYF.

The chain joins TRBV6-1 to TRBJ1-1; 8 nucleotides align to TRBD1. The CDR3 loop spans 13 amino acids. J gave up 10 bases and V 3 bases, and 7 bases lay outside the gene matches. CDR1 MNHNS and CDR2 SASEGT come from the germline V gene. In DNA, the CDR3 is TGTGCCAGCAGTGAGGACGGACAGGGAGCAGCTTTCTTT. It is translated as CASSEDGQGAAFF.

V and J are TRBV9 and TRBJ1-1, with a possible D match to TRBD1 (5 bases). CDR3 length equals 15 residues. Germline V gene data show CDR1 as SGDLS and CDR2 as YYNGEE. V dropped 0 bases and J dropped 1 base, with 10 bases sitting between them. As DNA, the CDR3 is TGTGCCAGCAGCGTAGGGCACAGGACGAACACTGAAGCTTTCTTT. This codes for CASSVGHRTNTEAFF.